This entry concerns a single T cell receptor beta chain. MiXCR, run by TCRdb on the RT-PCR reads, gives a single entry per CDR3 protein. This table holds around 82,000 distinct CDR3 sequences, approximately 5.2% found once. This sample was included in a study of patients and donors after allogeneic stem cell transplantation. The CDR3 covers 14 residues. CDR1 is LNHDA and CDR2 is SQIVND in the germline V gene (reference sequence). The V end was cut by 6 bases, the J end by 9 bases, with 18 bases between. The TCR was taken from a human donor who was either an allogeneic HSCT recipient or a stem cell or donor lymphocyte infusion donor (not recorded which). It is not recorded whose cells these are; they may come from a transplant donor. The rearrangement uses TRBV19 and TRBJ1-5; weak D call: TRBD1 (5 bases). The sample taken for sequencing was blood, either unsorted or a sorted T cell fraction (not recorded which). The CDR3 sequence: CASRVPGPSGPQHF. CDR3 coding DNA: TGTGCCAGTAGGGTACCGGGACCCAGTGGGCCCCAGCATTTT.